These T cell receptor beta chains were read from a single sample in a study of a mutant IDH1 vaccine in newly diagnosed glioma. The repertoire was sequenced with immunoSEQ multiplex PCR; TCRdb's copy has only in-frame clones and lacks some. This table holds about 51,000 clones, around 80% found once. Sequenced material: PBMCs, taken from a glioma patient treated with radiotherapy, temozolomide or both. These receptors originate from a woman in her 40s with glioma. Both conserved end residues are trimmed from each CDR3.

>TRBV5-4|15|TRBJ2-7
ASSLAITGGLSLEQY
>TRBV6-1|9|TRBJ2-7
ASSDHYEQY
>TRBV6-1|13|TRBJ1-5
ASSEAGSYHQPQH
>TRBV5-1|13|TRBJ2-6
ASSLKGSGANVLT
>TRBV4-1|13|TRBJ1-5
ASSQFGNPDRPQH
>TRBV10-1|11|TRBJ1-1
ASSARGRTEAF
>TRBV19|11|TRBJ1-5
ASSADRDLPQH
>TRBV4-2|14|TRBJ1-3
ASSQGDADSGNTIY
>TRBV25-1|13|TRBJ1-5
ASREQGDSNQPQH
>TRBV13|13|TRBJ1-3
ASSPRGRAGNTIY
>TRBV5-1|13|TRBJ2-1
ASSLGPTRQDEQF
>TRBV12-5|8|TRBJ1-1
ASGSHEAF
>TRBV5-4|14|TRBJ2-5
ASSLPLGQGEETQY
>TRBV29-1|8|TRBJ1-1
SVEDGGAF
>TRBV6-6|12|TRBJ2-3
ASTPLRRTDTQY
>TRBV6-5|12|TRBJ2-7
ASSYGEGAGEQY
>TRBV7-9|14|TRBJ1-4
ASSLAGGATNEKLF
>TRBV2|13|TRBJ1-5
ASKDTGGPNQPQH
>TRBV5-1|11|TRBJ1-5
ASSPYGSWPQH
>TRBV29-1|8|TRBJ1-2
SVEDNGYT
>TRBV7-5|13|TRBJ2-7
ARDPPLGGNDEQY
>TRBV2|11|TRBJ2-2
ASRAAGTGELF